Following are 19 T cell receptor beta chains from one sample sequenced in a study of long-term antiretroviral therapy in people with HIV. Sequencing used immunoSEQ v3.0 at survey level. Method: immunoSEQ multiplex PCR; TCRdb's copy keeps in-frame clones and lacks some. The sample includes 20,000 to 25,000 clones, 81% of them seen just once. The starting material was unsorted PBMCs, obtained 1.5 years after starting antiretroviral therapy. The receptors were sampled from a man aged 30-40 years with HIV.

The J gene is TRBJ1-4, the V gene TRBV7-5. TRBV7-5 is a pseudogene segment. CDR3 size: 17 residues. This CDR3 is CVRSLIPTGDTNEKLFF. The CDR3 DNA reads as TGTGTCAGAAGCTTAATTCCGACGGGGGATACTAATGAAAAACTGTTTTTT.

The rearrangement uses TRBV28 and TRBJ1-4; possibly TRBD1 for D (5 bases). The CDR3 runs 14 residues. Germline V CDR1 and CDR2: MDHEN, SYDVKM. Trimming took 6 bases from V and 8 from J, leaving 16 bases between them. The CDR3 loop is CASSLGGWGEKLFF. CDR3 DNA: TGTGCCAGCAGCCTTGGGGGTTGGGGCGAAAAACTGTTTTTT.

The V gene is TRBV27, the J gene TRBJ2-5, with D possibly matching TRBD2 (5 bases). CDR1 and CDR2 (germline): MNHEY, SMNVEV (reference sequence). With 1 base removed from V and 6 bases from J, the gap between germline ends came to 15 bases. CDR3 length: 15 amino acids. The CDR3 nucleotides read TGTGCCAGCAGTTTATACCGCGGGCATGAGCAGACCCAGTACTTC. It specifies CASSLYRGHEQTQYF.

This clone was seen a handful of times. The gene calls are TRBV7-9 and TRBJ1-3, with a possible D match to TRBD1 (5 bases). V was pared by 5 bases and J by 2 bases, with 13 bases between. The germline V gene has CDR1 SEHNR and CDR2 FQNEAQ (reference sequence). The CDR3 consists of 15 residues. For the CDR3, the DNA is TGTGCCAGCAGCCCAGTTGGGGGAACTGGAAACACCATATATTTT. It yields the protein CASSPVGGTGNTIYF.

This chain links TRBV5-4 with TRBJ1-3; tentatively, D is TRBD1 (5 bases). V lost 4 bases and J lost 0, with 14 bases in between. Per germline, CDR1 SGHNT and CDR2 YYREEE (reference sequence). The CDR3 consists of 16 residues. Written as DNA, the CDR3 is TGTGCCAGCAGCGGGGGACCGATGAGCTCTGGAAACACCATATATTTT. As protein: CASSGGPMSSGNTIYF.

About this clone itself: Different DNA sequences within this sample yield the same CDR3. The chain carries TRBV6-6 and TRBJ1-5; D gene ambiguous. CDR1 is MNHNY, CDR2 SVGAGI, per germline (reference sequence). The germline V and J ends were trimmed by 4 bases and 4 bases, with 8 bases remaining between them. The CDR3 extends over 13 amino acids. Here the CDR3 reads CASSSGPNQPQHF. The CDR3 DNA is TGTGCCAGCAGTTCGGGCCCTAATCAGCCCCAGCATTTT.

The gene calls are TRBV14 and TRBJ1-3; D call uncertain. V lost 3 bases and J lost 2, with 14 bases in between. Per germline, CDR1 SGHDN and CDR2 FVKESK. The CDR3 has 16 residues. CDR3 bases: TGTGCCAGCAGCCACCTGCGGGGTACTACTGGAAACACCATATATTTT. Translating gives CASSHLRGTTGNTIYF.

This clone was seen only a few times. This chain joins TRBV2 and TRBJ2-1; tentatively, D is TRBD1 (5 bases). Germline V lookup: CDR1 SNHLY, CDR2 FYNNEI. Deletions cut 2 bases from V and 7 bases from J, with 12 bases between. The CDR3 is 14 residues long. The DNA for the CDR3 is TGTGCCAGCAGTGAATCGGCAGGGAATAATGAGCAGTTCTTC. This encodes CASSESAGNNEQFF.

The gene calls are TRBV2 and TRBJ2-5; D may be TRBD1 (5 bases). There are 14 residues in the CDR3. Germline values: CDR1 SNHLY, CDR2 FYNNEI. Trimming shortened V by 2 bases and J by 5 bases, and 12 bases separated the two germline ends. The CDR3: CASSELLQGETQYF. The DNA for the CDR3 is TGTGCCAGCAGTGAACTCCTCCAGGGCGAGACCCAGTACTTC.

This chain uses TRBV19 with TRBJ2-1; 8 nucleotides line up with TRBD2. The CDR3 runs to 14 residues. Germline V gene data show CDR1 as LNHDA and CDR2 as SQIVND (reference sequence). V lost 5 bases, J lost 2 bases, and 2 bases stayed unmatched. CDR3: CASSSGGPYNEQFF. CDR3 bases: TGTGCCAGTAGTTCGGGGGGGCCCTACAATGAGCAGTTCTTC.

J is TRBJ2-3 and V is TRBV7-9; D perhaps matches TRBD1 (8 bases). The germline V and J ends were trimmed by 6 bases and 2 bases, with 24 bases remaining between them. The CDR3 length is 18 residues. The germline V gene encodes CDR1 SEHNR and CDR2 FQNEAQ (reference sequence). The CDR3 protein is CASSSARTGTIYTDTQYF. The CDR3 DNA reads TGTGCCAGCAGTTCCGCCCGGACAGGGACTATTTACACAGATACGCAGTATTTT.

This chain uses TRBV27 with TRBJ1-6; D possibly corresponds to TRBD1 (5 bases). With 6 bases removed from V and 7 bases from J, the gap between germline ends came to 7 bases. The CDR3 has 12 residues. CDR1 MNHEY and CDR2 SMNVEV come from the germline V gene (reference sequence). The CDR3, as DNA: TGTGCCAGCAGCCAGGGAAATTCACCCCTCCACTTT. Its translation is CASSQGNSPLHF.

This chain uses TRBV5-4 with TRBJ2-3, with 12 bases aligning to TRBD1. Germline CDR1 is SGHNT and CDR2 is YYREEE (reference sequence). The CDR3 is 18 residues long. Losses at the gene ends were 3 bases for V and 3 bases for J; bases not matched to a gene: 11. CDR3 DNA sequence: TGTGCCAGCAGCTCAGGACCGGGACAGGGGGCAGTAACAGATACGCAGTATTTT. Amino acids: CASSSGPGQGAVTDTQYF.

The chain couples TRBV28 to TRBJ2-7, with D uncertain. The germline gives CDR1 MDHEN, CDR2 SYDVKM. The CDR3 is 17 residues long. The V and J ends lost 4 bases and 0 bases respectively, with 19 bases between them. CDR3 protein: CASSYSLTDISSYEQYF. DNA for the CDR3: TGTGCCAGCAGTTACTCACTAACCGACATAAGCTCCTACGAGCAGTACTTC.

V and J are TRBV5-1 and TRBJ1-1, with D hard to call. Germline CDR1 reads SGHRS; CDR2 reads YFSETQ. This CDR3 contains 14 residues. The V end lost 1 base, the J end lost 0 bases, and 7 bases lay between the germline ends. CDR3 sequence (DNA): TGCGCCAGCAGCTTGAGCGGTCTGAACACTGAAGCTTTCTTT. Amino acids: CASSLSGLNTEAFF.

The gene calls are TRBV28 and TRBJ1-3, with D unresolved. Looked up from germline, CDR1 is MDHEN and CDR2 is SYDVKM. Trimming pared 6 bases from V and 0 bases from J, leaving 15 bases between. This CDR3 is built from 16 residues. The CDR3 DNA reads TGTGCCAGCAGATATGCGCCGGGCTCCTCTGGAAACACCATATATTTT. The encoded protein is CASRYAPGSSGNTIYF.

The rearrangement joins TRBV30 to TRBJ1-5; no reliable D call. V lost 0 bases and J 4 bases, leaving 19 bases between the germline ends. This CDR3 is built from 17 residues. CDR1 GTSNPN and CDR2 SVGIG come from the germline V gene (reference sequence). The DNA for the CDR3 is TGTGCCTGGAGTGTATACTCAGTGGGCAAGGCGAATCAGCCCCAGCATTTT. Encoded protein: CAWSVYSVGKANQPQHF.

The chain uses TRBV4-1 and TRBJ1-2; no clear D. This CDR3 is built from 15 residues. V lost 1 base and J 6 bases, leaving 15 bases between the germline ends. In germline, CDR1 is MGHRA, CDR2 YSYEKL. CDR3: CASSQGFGGWDGYTF. CDR3 DNA: TGCGCCAGCAGCCAAGGCTTTGGAGGGTGGGATGGCTACACCTTC.

This rearrangement joins TRBV5-6 to TRBJ2-1; the D gene is possibly TRBD2 (6 bases). V lost 2 bases to trimming and J lost 8 bases, with 11 bases between them. The CDR3 has 13 residues. Germline V CDR1 and CDR2: SGHDT, YYEEEE. The CDR3 sequence is CASSFGGVDEQFF. CDR3 DNA: TGTGCCAGCAGCTTCGGAGGGGTTGATGAGCAGTTCTTC.